The 17 T cell receptor beta chains presented below share a single source sample, sequenced in a study of OX40 agonist ivuxolimab in advanced cancers. Only in-frame clones appear in the TCRdb table, and some are missing; sequencing was by immunoSEQ multiplex PCR. The repertoire consists of 18,000 or so clones, with around 70% occurring once and the leading ten covering approximately 24%. The sequencing here drew on CD4+ or CD8+ T cells sorted from blood, taken in a trial of the OX40 agonist ivuxolimab. These TCRs come from an adult with an advanced solid tumor such as melanoma, head and neck, liver or kidney cancer.

Only one count was recorded for this clone. V usage is TRBV7-9 and J usage is TRBJ2-7, with D unresolved. Germline CDR1 is SEHNR and CDR2 is FQNEAQ (reference sequence). Trimming cost V 5 bases and J 0 bases, with 11 bases left between them. CDR3 length equals 14 residues. CDR3 region: CASSRDVSSYEQYF. CDR3 nucleotide sequence: TGTGCCAGCAGCCGAGACGTCTCCTCCTACGAGCAGTACTTC.

The chain joins TRBV4-2 to TRBJ2-7, with 9 bases fitting TRBD1. Germline V gives CDR1 LGHNA, CDR2 YNFKEQ. The CDR3 covers 17 residues. V was pared by 1 base and J by 4 bases, with 11 bases of the junction left unmatched. The CDR3, as DNA: TGTGCCAGCAGCCAAGTCGTTTACGGACAGGGGACGTACGAGCAGTACTTC. It translates to CASSQVVYGQGTYEQYF.

The V gene is TRBV4-2, the J gene TRBJ1-1, with 8 bases matching TRBD1. Germline assignment: CDR1 LGHNA and CDR2 YNFKEQ. The CDR3 consists of 15 residues. Trimming took 5 bases from V and 5 from J; bases not matched to a gene: 10. The CDR3 DNA reads as TGTGCCAGCAGCTTGGTTTACGGGGACAGGACTGAAGCTTTCTTT. Its translation: CASSLVYGDRTEAFF.

Worth noting for this clone: The sample contains more than one DNA sequence encoding this CDR3. The chain combines TRBV6-5 with TRBJ1-5; D perhaps matches TRBD1 (5 bases). This CDR3 is built from 13 residues. The V and J ends lost 7 bases and 4 bases respectively, with 11 bases between them. CDR1 is MNHEY and CDR2 is SVGAGI in the germline V gene. CDR3: CASTWGGNQPQHF. DNA of the CDR3: TGTGCCAGCACCTGGGGGGGGAATCAGCCCCAGCATTTT.

CDR3 loop: CASPPKNTGELFF. DNA of the CDR3: TGTGCCAGCCCCCCGAAGAACACCGGGGAGCTGTTTTTT. This sequence joins TRBV7-8 and TRBJ2-2; D remains unclear. This CDR3 is 13 amino acids long. V was clipped by 8 bases and J by 1 base, with 8 bases between them. Per the germline V gene, CDR1 is SGHVS and CDR2 is FQNEAQ.

V and J are TRBV5-1 and TRBJ2-5; 7 bases map to TRBD1. This CDR3 is 17 amino acids long. V lost 2 bases to trimming and J lost 0 bases; unmatched junction nucleotides: 10. Germline lookup yields CDR1 SGHRS and CDR2 YFSETQ. The CDR3 sequence is CASSFVDGQEYQETQYF. The CDR3 nucleotides read TGCGCCAGCAGCTTTGTCGACGGACAGGAATACCAAGAGACCCAGTACTTC.

The chain is built from TRBV29-1 and TRBJ2-7, with 10 positions matching TRBD1. CDR1 SQVTM and CDR2 ANQGSEA come from the germline V gene. The V gene end was trimmed by 7 bases and the J gene end by 2 bases; junction bases not matched to a gene: 5. The CDR3 contains 13 residues. The CDR3 region has the DNA TGCAGCGCTGCGGACAGGGGGGCCTACGAGCAGTACTTC. Translated, it gives CSAADRGAYEQYF.

The chain is built from TRBV5-4 and TRBJ1-2; the D is unclear. CDR1 SGHNT and CDR2 YYREEE come from the germline V gene (reference sequence). Between the trimmed V and J ends, which lost 0 bases and 0 bases, there was a span of 12 bases. This CDR3 has 16 residues. The CDR3 DNA reads TGTGCCAGCAGCTTGGATTTGGAACGGGCTAACTATGGCTACACCTTC. Translated: CASSLDLERANYGYTF.

V is TRBV7-9 and J is TRBJ2-3; a possible D gene is TRBD1 (5 bases). The V gene lost 4 bases and the J gene lost 0 bases, with 11 bases spanning the gap. Germline loops: CDR1 SEHNR, CDR2 FQNEAQ (reference sequence). The CDR3 runs to 15 residues. CDR3 in DNA: TGTGCCAGCAGCTCAGGGTTCCCCAGCACAGATACGCAGTATTTT. Translated: CASSSGFPSTDTQYF. Full variable domain (missing parts from reference TRBV7-9 and TRBJ2-3): DTGVSQNPRHKITKRGQNVTFRCDPISEHNRLYWYRQTLGQGPEFLTYFQNEAQLEKSRLLSDRFSAERPKGSFSTLEIQRTEQGDSAMYLCASSSGFPSTDTQYFGPGTRLTVL.

The J gene is TRBJ2-7, the V gene TRBV11-2; D perhaps matches TRBD2 (6 bases). V was cut by 0 bases and J by 0 bases, with 9 bases left in between. Per germline, CDR1 SGHAT and CDR2 FQNNGV. The CDR3 totals 15 residues. DNA for the CDR3: TGTGCCAGCAGCTTAGATGGCGGGGACTCCTACGAGCAGTACTTC. Residues: CASSLDGGDSYEQYF.

This clone was found a few times. The CDR3 DNA reads as TGTGCCAGCAGCGCCTCGGGTCAGGGGAACACTGAAGCTTTCTTT. The encoded protein is CASSASGQGNTEAFF. The V and J genes are TRBV9 and TRBJ1-1; a possible D gene is TRBD1 (5 bases). The germline V gene has CDR1 SGDLS and CDR2 YYNGEE. This CDR3 has 15 amino acids. Trimming took 3 bases from V and 1 from J, leaving 13 bases between them.

The chain employs TRBV5-6 and TRBJ2-7; 9 nucleotides align to TRBD1. With 3 bases clipped from V and 2 bases from J, the junction kept 3 bases outside the gene matches. This CDR3 contains 14 residues. Germline V lookup: CDR1 SGHDT, CDR2 YYEEEE. The CDR3 here is CASSWDRATYEQYF. DNA for the CDR3: TGTGCCAGCAGCTGGGACAGGGCTACCTACGAGCAGTACTTC.

The J gene is TRBJ2-3, the V gene TRBV7-2, with TRBD2 matching 7 bases. The CDR3 runs to 15 residues. Germline lookup yields CDR1 SGHTA and CDR2 FQGNSA. V shed 6 bases and J 1 base; nucleotides not matched to a gene: 7. In nucleotides, the CDR3 is TGTGCCAGCAGACCCGGGACTATGCGCACAGATACGCAGTATTTT. Residues: CASRPGTMRTDTQYF.

Of note for this clone: Germline and junction disagree at one end, which may indicate a read error. This rearrangement joins TRBV4-1 to TRBJ2-1; the D call may be TRBD1 or TRBD2 (7 bases each). The germline CDR1 and CDR2 sequences are MGHRA and YSYEKL. This CDR3 is 14 amino acids long. The CDR3 region has the DNA TGTGCCATTCAGCGGGACAGCTCCTACAATGAGCAGTTCTTC. This codes for CAIQRDSSYNEQFF.

The sample holds many counts of this clone. The chain couples TRBV5-4 to TRBJ2-7, with TRBD1 matching over 10 bases. This CDR3 has 12 residues. V shed 4 bases, J shed 9 bases, and the junction held 4 bases outside the gene matches. Germline V gene sequence: CDR1 SGHNT, CDR2 YYREEE (reference sequence). This CDR3 is CASSGDRGLQYF. As DNA, the CDR3 is TGTGCCAGCAGCGGGGACAGGGGATTGCAGTACTTC.

The chain has TRBV7-9 and TRBJ2-5; TRBD1 agrees at 7 bases. This CDR3 is built from 16 residues. Germline V gives CDR1 SEHNR, CDR2 FQNEAQ (reference sequence). J lost 1 base, V lost 5 bases, and 10 bases had no gene match. In nucleotides, the CDR3 is TGTGCCAGCAGCCCCGACCGACAGGGCGTCCAAGAGACCCAGTACTTC. Protein product: CASSPDRQGVQETQYF.

The J gene is TRBJ1-3, the V gene TRBV5-1; D not certain. V was shortened by 0 bases and J by 4 bases, with 8 bases between the two germline ends. Germline-derived CDR1 and CDR2 are SGHRS and YFSETQ. This CDR3 spans 14 amino acids. The CDR3 sequence is CASSLVPLGNTIYF. The CDR3 nucleotides read TGCGCCAGCAGCTTGGTCCCGCTCGGAAACACCATATATTTT.